This is a list of T cell receptor beta chains from one sample in a study of Graves' ophthalmopathy and Graves' hyperthyroidism. MiXCR, run by TCRdb on the multiplex PCR reads, gives a single entry per CDR3 protein. The profile shows 200,000 to 250,000 distinct CDR3 sequences, 20% to 25% of them singletons. The sequencing sample was made of peripheral blood. These receptors originate from a woman aged 50 to 65 with Graves' ophthalmopathy. Both conserved end residues are part of each CDR3. D genes are given only for firm matches. Not every row has a clone size; where given, it reads once, few, many or a size class.

>.|TRBJ2-5|.|TRBV12-5
TGTGCTAGTGGCCTTCTTACCCAGACAGGTCCAGGGACCCAGTACTTC
CASGLLTQTGPGTQYF
>many|TRBJ1-6|.|TRBV20-1
TGCAGTGCAAGGCCGCGGAGCTCCTATAATTCACCCCTCCACTTT
CSARPRSSYNSPLHF
>.|TRBJ2-7|TRBD2|TRBV5-4
TGTGCCAGCAGCTCCGGGACTAGCGGGAGGCCAGGCTCCTACGAGCAGTACTTC
CASSSGTSGRPGSYEQYF
>many|TRBJ2-7|.|TRBV9
TGTGCCAGCAGCTCTGGCCTGACAGAGGTCCTCGAGCAGTACTTC
CASSSGLTEVLEQYF
>few|TRBJ1-1|TRBD1|TRBV19
TGTGCCAGTGACCACGGGGGACAGGGGGTTCCTAGGGCTGAAGCTTTCTTT
CASDHGGQGVPRAEAFF
>few|TRBJ1-3|.|TRBV29-1
TGCAGCGTTATTAGGTCAGGCTCTGGAAACACCATATATTTT
CSVIRSGSGNTIYF
>many|TRBJ1-3|.|TRBV6-5
TGTGCCAGCAGTTACTCCCGGGTCATCTCTGGAAACACCATATATTTT
CASSYSRVISGNTIYF
>.|TRBJ1-3|TRBD1|TRBV12-3/TRBV12-4
TGTGCCAGCAGTTTACGACAGGGGTCCTCCTCTGGAAACACCATATATTTT
CASSLRQGSSSGNTIYF
>many|TRBJ1-5|TRBD1|TRBV28
TGTGCCAGCACTTCCCATACAGGGGACAATCAGCCCCAGCATTTT
CASTSHTGDNQPQHF
>many|TRBJ2-4|TRBD1|TRBV6-5
TGTGCCAGCAGTTACGAGGGACAGAGAAGGAACATTCAGTACTTC
CASSYEGQRRNIQYF
>many|TRBJ1-5|.|TRBV19
TGTGCCAGTAGTATAGGGTGGGGGCAGCGATATCAGCCCCAGCATTTT
CASSIGWGQRYQPQHF
>many|TRBJ2-7|.|TRBV15
TGTGCCACCAGGGTGACAGTTAGCTCCTACGAGCAGTACTTC
CATRVTVSSYEQYF
>many|TRBJ1-2|.|TRBV27
TGTGCCTCTCGAGGAGGGCAGGGAAGGGGTAACTATGGCTACACCTTC
CASRGGQGRGNYGYTF
>many|TRBJ1-1|.|TRBV5-6
TGTGCCAGCAGCTTGGGAGGGAAGGGGAGAATGAGTGAAGCTTTCTTT
CASSLGGKGRMSEAFF
>.|TRBJ2-5|TRBD1|TRBV24-1
TGTGCCACCAGTGATGACGACCCGGACAGGGGAAAGGAGACCCAGTACTTC
CATSDDDPDRGKETQYF
>many|TRBJ2-2|.|TRBV2
TGTGCCAGCAGCTGGGGAGAGAACACCGGGGAGCTGTTTTTT
CASSWGENTGELFF
>.|TRBJ1-2|.|TRBV24-1
TGTGCCAGCAGTTACGGGGAGACTGGCTACACCTTC
CASSYGETGYTF
>many|TRBJ2-7|TRBD1|TRBV30
TGTGCCTGGAGTGTACGGGTGGGACAGGGGGGCTACGAGCAGTACTTC
CAWSVRVGQGGYEQYF
>many|TRBJ2-7|.|TRBV7-8
TGTGCCAGCAGCTTAACTACTAGCTCTCCCCACGAGCAGTACTTC
CASSLTTSSPHEQYF
>many|TRBJ1-5|TRBD1|TRBV28
TGTGCCAGCAGTTTCGTTGGACAGGGCGCGCAGCCCCAGCATTTT
CASSFVGQGAQPQHF
>few|TRBJ2-2|.|TRBV6-1
TGTGCCAGCAATGGGGGCGCAGACACCGGGGAGCTGTTTTTT
CASNGGADTGELFF
>.|TRBJ2-5|TRBD2|TRBV24-1
TGTGCCACCAGTGATTCCAGGTTAGCGGGAGGACTCCAAGAGACCCAGTACTTC
CATSDSRLAGGLQETQYF
>many|TRBJ2-5|TRBD1|TRBV20-1
TGCAGCCCGGACAGGGTGGGAGAGACCCAGTACTTC
CSPDRVGETQYF
>many|TRBJ2-7|TRBD2|TRBV28
TGTGCCAGCAGGGGAAATCGGGGACTAGCGGGCTACGAGCAGTACTTC
CASRGNRGLAGYEQYF
>many|TRBJ2-5|.|TRBV28
TGTGCCAGCAGTTTATTAGGAGGTGGCGGACCAAAGGACCAGTACTTC
CASSLLGGGGPKDQYF
>many|TRBJ1-1|.|TRBV5-6
TGTGCCAGCAGCTTGGGGCAGAGATCTTTCTTT
CASSLGQRSFF
>few|TRBJ1-2|TRBD1|TRBV3-1
TGTGCCAGCAGCACGGACAGGGACTATGGCTACACCTTC
CASSTDRDYGYTF
>many|TRBJ2-7|.|TRBV7-2
TGTGCCAGCAGCCTAACGGGGGTGCAGTACTTC
CASSLTGVQYF
>many|TRBJ2-7|.|TRBV5-1
TGCGCCAGCAGGGACAATACCTACGAGCAGTACTTC
CASRDNTYEQYF
>many|TRBJ1-2|.|TRBV12-3/TRBV12-4
TGTGCCAGCAGAACAGGGTCTTTTAGCTATGGCTACACCTTC
CASRTGSFSYGYTF
>many|TRBJ2-7|.|TRBV6-5
TGTGCCAGCAGAACCGGGACCATATACGAGCAGTACTTC
CASRTGTIYEQYF
>many|TRBJ1-2|.|TRBV27
TGTGCCAGCAGTTTTGCGGGACTCGCGCATGATGGTGGCTACACCTTC
CASSFAGLAHDGGYTF
>many|TRBJ1-5|TRBD1|TRBV20-1
TGCAGTGCTAGAGGGGGACAGGGGGGCAATCAGCCCCAGCATTTT
CSARGGQGGNQPQHF
>many|TRBJ2-7|.|TRBV12-3/TRBV12-4
TGTGCCAGCAGTCCCCCGGGCCGTTTCAACGAGCAGTACTTC
CASSPPGRFNEQYF
>few|TRBJ2-1|TRBD1|TRBV10-2
TGCGCCAGCAGTACGGGACAGTGGGAGACCCAGTTCTTC
CASSTGQWETQFF
>many|TRBJ2-7|.|TRBV6-1
TGTGCCAGCAGTGAAGCGCCTTTTGCGTCAAGCTCCTACGAGCAGTACTTC
CASSEAPFASSSYEQYF
>few|TRBJ2-7|TRBD2|TRBV3-1
TGTGCCAGCAGACTAGCGGGAGGGCTGAACGAGCAGTACTTC
CASRLAGGLNEQYF
>many|TRBJ2-7|TRBD2|TRBV24-1
TGTGCCACCAAGCACACCGATTCCTCGGGAGGCCGCAGCGAGCAGTACTTC
CATKHTDSSGGRSEQYF
>many|TRBJ2-2|.|TRBV12-3/TRBV12-4
TGTGCCACCCAAGCTTTCAGGGTTAACACCGGGGAGCTGTTTTTT
CATQAFRVNTGELFF
>many|TRBJ2-7|TRBD1|TRBV20-1
TGCAGTGCGAGCACCGGGACAGGCTTGTACGAGCAGTACTTC
CSASTGTGLYEQYF
>many|TRBJ1-1|.|TRBV27
TGTGCCAGCAGTTTAAGTTGGGTGGGTGAAGCTTTCTTT
CASSLSWVGEAFF
>.|TRBJ2-7|.|TRBV6-1
TGTGCCAGCAGCCTCGGACGAATGAACTACGAGCAGTACTTC
CASSLGRMNYEQYF
>once|TRBJ2-7|.|TRBV5-6
TGTGCCAGCAGCTTGGGGGTCGGGCGGAGCTACGAGCAGTACTTC
CASSLGVGRSYEQYF
>many|TRBJ1-1|.|TRBV3-1
TGTGCCAGCAGCCACTGGCTGTCGAACACTGAAGCTTTCTTT
CASSHWLSNTEAFF
>many|TRBJ2-5|TRBD2|TRBV5-1
TGCGCCAGCAGCTTGGCCATGGCGGGAGGCCAAGAGACCCAGTACTTC
CASSLAMAGGQETQYF
>many|TRBJ1-5|TRBD1|TRBV11-2
TGTGCCAGCAGCCCGACCCTTACAGGGGATAGGCTGCCCCAGCATTTT
CASSPTLTGDRLPQHF
>many|TRBJ1-1|.|TRBV4-1
TGCGCCAGCAGCAAGGGGACTGAAGCTTTCTTT
CASSKGTEAFF
>many|TRBJ1-5|.|TRBV28
TGTGCCAGCAGTTTATTTCTGGGAAGCAATCAGCCCCAGCATTTT
CASSLFLGSNQPQHF